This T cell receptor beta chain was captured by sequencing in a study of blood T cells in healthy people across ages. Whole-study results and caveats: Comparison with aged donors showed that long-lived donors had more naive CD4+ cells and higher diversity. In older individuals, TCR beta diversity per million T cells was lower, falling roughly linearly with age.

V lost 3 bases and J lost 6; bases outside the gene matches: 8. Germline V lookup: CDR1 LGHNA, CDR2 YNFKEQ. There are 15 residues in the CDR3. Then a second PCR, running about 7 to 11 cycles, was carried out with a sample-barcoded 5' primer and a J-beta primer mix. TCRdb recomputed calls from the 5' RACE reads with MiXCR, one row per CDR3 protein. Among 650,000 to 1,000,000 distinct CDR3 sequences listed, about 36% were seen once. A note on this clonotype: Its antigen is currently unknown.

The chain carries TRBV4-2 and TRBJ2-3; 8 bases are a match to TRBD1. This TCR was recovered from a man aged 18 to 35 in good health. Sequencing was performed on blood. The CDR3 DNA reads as TGTGCCAGCAGCCAGATACAGGGGGAAATCGATACGCAGTATTTT. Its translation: CASSQIQGEIDTQYF.